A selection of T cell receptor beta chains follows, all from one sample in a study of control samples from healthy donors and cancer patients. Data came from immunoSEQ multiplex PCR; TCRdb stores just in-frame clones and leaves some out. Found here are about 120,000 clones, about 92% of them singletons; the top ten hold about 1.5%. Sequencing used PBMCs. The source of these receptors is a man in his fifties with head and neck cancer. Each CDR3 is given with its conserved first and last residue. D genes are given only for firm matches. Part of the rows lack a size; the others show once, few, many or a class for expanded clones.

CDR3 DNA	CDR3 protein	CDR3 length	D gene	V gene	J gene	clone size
TGTGCCAGCGGTCTTGGCACAGATACGCAGTATTTT	CASGLGTDTQYF	12	.	TRBV7-9	TRBJ2-3	.
TGCGCCAGCAGCTCTCGACAGGGGATCTCTGGAAACACCATATATTTT	CASSSRQGISGNTIYF	16	TRBD1	TRBV4-1	TRBJ1-3	once
TGTGCCAGCAGCTTAGCCCCACGGGAGCAGTACTTC	CASSLAPREQYF	12	.	TRBV13	TRBJ2-7	.
TGTGCCAGCAGCCCCCAAAGGGAAACGCAGTATTTT	CASSPQRETQYF	12	.	TRBV28	TRBJ2-3	.
TGTGCCAGCAGCCCAGGAGGGACAGGATTGACCGGGGAGCTGTTTTTT	CASSPGGTGLTGELFF	16	TRBD1	TRBV13	TRBJ2-2	.
TGTGCCAAAAAAATCATGGGACGGCTGTCCACAGATACGCAGTATTTT	CAKKIMGRLSTDTQYF	16	.	TRBV9	TRBJ2-3	.
TGTGCCTGGATCGGCGGGGAACATACGCAGTATTTT	CAWIGGEHTQYF	12	.	TRBV30	TRBJ2-3	few
TGTGCCAGCACCCCCGGTCCGGGACAGGGGTCCTACGAGCAGTACTTC	CASTPGPGQGSYEQYF	16	TRBD1	TRBV7-2	TRBJ2-7	.
TGTGCCAGCAGCCGCAGGGGTTTGAACACTGAAGCTTTCTTT	CASSRRGLNTEAFF	14	.	TRBV5-6	TRBJ1-1	.
TGTGCCAGCAGCAAGGGACGGGGGATTAACTATGGCTACACCTTC	CASSKGRGINYGYTF	15	.	TRBV7-3	TRBJ1-2	.
TGTGCCAGCAGCGCAGACAGGGGATTCTACGAGCAGTACTTC	CASSADRGFYEQYF	14	TRBD1	TRBV5-4	TRBJ2-7	medium-sized
TGTGCCAGCATCCAAACCCCGGGGGGAGCCGGGCCCTATGGCTACACCTTC	CASIQTPGGAGPYGYTF	17	.	TRBV5-8	TRBJ1-2	.
TGTGCCAGCAGCCCGCGGACAGGGGTAGGCTACACCTTC	CASSPRTGVGYTF	13	TRBD1	TRBV7-2	TRBJ1-2	.
TGTGCCAGCAGTTTACAGGGTAGCCAAGAGACCCAGTACTTC	CASSLQGSQETQYF	14	.	TRBV27	TRBJ2-5	.
TGTGCCAGCAGCCCCACCCCAGGGGGGAGGAACTATGGCTACACCTTC	CASSPTPGGRNYGYTF	16	TRBD1	TRBV5-4	TRBJ1-2	.
TGTGCCAGCAGTGCAGGGGAAGACGAGCAGTACTTC	CASSAGEDEQYF	12	.	TRBV12-3/TRBV12-4	TRBJ2-7	.
TGTGCCAGTAGTAGGGGGCCGAACACTGAAGCTTTCTTT	CASSRGPNTEAFF	13	.	TRBV19	TRBJ1-1	.
TGTGCCAGCAGCTTAAGACTAGCGGGGGGAACCGGGGAGCTGTTTTTT	CASSLRLAGGTGELFF	16	TRBD2	TRBV7-2	TRBJ2-2	.
TGTGCCATCAGTGAGTCGGCGGGGAGCACAGATACGCAGTATTTT	CAISESAGSTDTQYF	15	.	TRBV10-3	TRBJ2-3	.
TGTGCCAGCAGCGTCCGACCCAGTAGGTCGGAGACCCAGTACTTC	CASSVRPSRSETQYF	15	.	TRBV9	TRBJ2-5	.
TGTGCCAGTAGTACAACAGGGGCATTATTCGACGAGCAGTACTTC	CASSTTGALFDEQYF	15	TRBD1	TRBV19	TRBJ2-7	.
TGTGCCAGCTACGGTACGGGAACTAACTATGGCTACACCTTC	CASYGTGTNYGYTF	14	.	TRBV7-9	TRBJ1-2	.
TGTGCCAGCAGCCCGGGTGGGGGTTCCAATCAGCCCCAGCATTTT	CASSPGGGSNQPQHF	15	.	TRBV9	TRBJ1-5	.
TGTGCCAGCAGCACCGGACAGACAACTAATGAAAAACTGTTTTTT	CASSTGQTTNEKLFF	15	.	TRBV7-9	TRBJ1-4	.
TGCGCCAGCAGCCAAGATTGGTCAGGAACAAGCCAGTACTTC	CASSQDWSGTSQYF	14	.	TRBV4-1	TRBJ2-5	.
TGCGCCAGCAGCTTGGGGGAGAGCAATCAGCCCCAGCATTTT	CASSLGESNQPQHF	14	.	TRBV5-1	TRBJ1-5	.
TGTGCCAGCAGCGAAGGGGGGAACTCCTACAATGAGCAGTTCTTC	CASSEGGNSYNEQFF	15	.	TRBV6-1	TRBJ2-1	.
TGCAGTGGGGTTGGCTACACCTTC	CSGVGYTF	8	.	TRBV20-1	TRBJ1-2	once
TGTGCCAGCAGGATCACAGATACGCAGTATTTT	CASRITDTQYF	11	.	TRBV21-1	TRBJ2-3	.
TGTGCCAGCAGTCGGATCAGCAATCAGCCCCAGCATTTT	CASSRISNQPQHF	13	.	TRBV12-3/TRBV12-4	TRBJ1-5	.